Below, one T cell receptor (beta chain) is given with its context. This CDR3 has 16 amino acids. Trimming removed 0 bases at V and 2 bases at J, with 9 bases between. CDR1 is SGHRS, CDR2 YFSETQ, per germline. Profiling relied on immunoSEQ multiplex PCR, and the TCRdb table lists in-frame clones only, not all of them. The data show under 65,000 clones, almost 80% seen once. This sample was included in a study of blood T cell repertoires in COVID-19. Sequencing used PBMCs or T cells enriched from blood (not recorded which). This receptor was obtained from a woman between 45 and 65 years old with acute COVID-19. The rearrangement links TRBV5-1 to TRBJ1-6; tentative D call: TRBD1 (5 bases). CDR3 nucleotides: TGCGCCAGCAGCTTGGATGGGGCGGCCTATAATTCACCCCTCCACTTT. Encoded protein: CASSLDGAAYNSPLHF.